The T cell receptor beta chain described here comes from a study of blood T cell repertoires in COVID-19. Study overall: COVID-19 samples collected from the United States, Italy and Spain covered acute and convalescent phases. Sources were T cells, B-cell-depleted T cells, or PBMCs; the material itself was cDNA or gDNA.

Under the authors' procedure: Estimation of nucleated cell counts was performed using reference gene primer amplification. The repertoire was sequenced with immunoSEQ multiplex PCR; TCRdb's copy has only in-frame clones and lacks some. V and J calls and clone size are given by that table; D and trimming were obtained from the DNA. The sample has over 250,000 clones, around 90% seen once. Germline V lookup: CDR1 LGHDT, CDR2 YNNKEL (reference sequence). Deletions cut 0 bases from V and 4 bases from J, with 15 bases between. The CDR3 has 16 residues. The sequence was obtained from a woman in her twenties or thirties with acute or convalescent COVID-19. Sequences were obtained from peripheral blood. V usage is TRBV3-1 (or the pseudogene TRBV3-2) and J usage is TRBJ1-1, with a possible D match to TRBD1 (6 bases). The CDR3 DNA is TGTGCCAGCAGCCAAGATCTCGGGGGGCGAGGCACTGAAGCTTTCTTT. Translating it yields CASSQDLGGRGTEAFF.